The rows below give T cell receptor beta chains drawn from one sample of a study of T cell responses to AZD1222 COVID-19 vaccine. The method was immunoSEQ multiplex PCR; TCRdb's version includes in-frame clones alone and lacks a portion of them. The profile covers roughly 150,000 clones, with 80% to 95% appearing a single time and 1.5% to 2% taken by the ten largest. The sequencing used peripheral blood, collected on day 0 of AZD1222 vaccination. These receptor sequences come from an adult in good health. Each CDR3 is given with its conserved first and last residue. The order of the fields is V gene, D gene, clone size, J gene, CDR3 DNA, CDR3 protein. The D gene is left open where the match is weak. Some rows mark clone size as missing; the rest say once, few, many or name a class of expanded clone.

V: TRBV29-1; D: TRBD1; size: .; J: TRBJ2-3; DNA: TGCAGCGTTCAGGACAGGGACCTCACAGATACGCAGTATTTT; CDR3: CSVQDRDLTDTQYF
V: TRBV2; D: .; size: .; J: TRBJ2-7; DNA: TGTGCCAGCAGGGGTAATCTAGCGTACGAGCAGTACTTC; CDR3: CASRGNLAYEQYF
V: TRBV6-5; D: .; size: .; J: TRBJ1-1; DNA: TGTGCCAGCAGTCCCAGAGGAGGGAACACTGAAGCTTTCTTT; CDR3: CASSPRGGNTEAFF
V: TRBV27; D: .; size: .; J: TRBJ2-3; DNA: TGTGCCAGCAGTTTAACTGGATTCCAGGGAGCATTTAACACAGATACGCAGTATTTT; CDR3: CASSLTGFQGAFNTDTQYF
V: TRBV3-1/TRBV3-2; D: .; size: .; J: TRBJ1-1; DNA: TGTGCCAGCAGCCAAGTAGGGGTGAACACTGAAGCTTTCTTT; CDR3: CASSQVGVNTEAFF
V: TRBV6-1; D: .; size: once; J: TRBJ1-6; DNA: TGTGCCAGCAGTGAACAGGTCCACTATAATTCACCCCTCCACTTT; CDR3: CASSEQVHYNSPLHF
V: TRBV29-1; D: TRBD1; size: .; J: TRBJ1-1; DNA: TGCAGCGTTGAATCAGGGGGCAATTGGAACACTGAAGCTTTCTTT; CDR3: CSVESGGNWNTEAFF
V: TRBV19; D: TRBD1; size: .; J: TRBJ1-5; DNA: TGTGCCAGTAGTATAGGACAGGGCCATCAGCCCCAGCATTTT; CDR3: CASSIGQGHQPQHF
V: TRBV19; D: .; size: once; J: TRBJ1-3; DNA: TGTGCCAGTCAGGGGAGGACACCAAACACCATATATTTT; CDR3: CASQGRTPNTIYF
V: TRBV5-5; D: .; size: .; J: TRBJ2-7; DNA: TGTGCCAGCAGCTTGGGTGGACGGAACTCCTACGAGCAGTACTTC; CDR3: CASSLGGRNSYEQYF
V: TRBV3-1/TRBV3-2; D: .; size: .; J: TRBJ1-2; DNA: TGTGCCAGCAGCCAAGGAACCGCGAGCTATGGCTACACCTTC; CDR3: CASSQGTASYGYTF
V: TRBV4-1; D: .; size: .; J: TRBJ1-4; DNA: TGCGCCAGCAGCCAAGTTGCCCCCCACAGTTACTCGGGTGAAAAACTGTTTTTT; CDR3: CASSQVAPHSYSGEKLFF
V: TRBV5-4; D: TRBD2; size: .; J: TRBJ2-1; DNA: TGTGCCAGCCGCCAGCGGGGGACCTCCTACAATGAGCAGTTCTTC; CDR3: CASRQRGTSYNEQFF
V: TRBV7-9; D: .; size: .; J: TRBJ1-2; DNA: TGTGCCAGCAGCTTAGAGGCCAGGGTCTATGGCTACACCTTC; CDR3: CASSLEARVYGYTF
V: TRBV30; D: .; size: .; J: TRBJ1-1; DNA: TGTGCCTGGAAAGCGGACCCGAACACTGAAGCTTTCTTT; CDR3: CAWKADPNTEAFF
V: TRBV9; D: TRBD1; size: .; J: TRBJ2-3; DNA: TGTGCCAGCAGCGTTGAGGGGGCAGAAGATACGCAGTATTTT; CDR3: CASSVEGAEDTQYF
V: TRBV29-1; D: TRBD2; size: .; J: TRBJ2-1; DNA: TGCAGCGTTGAAGAAGCTCGAACTAGCGGGAGTTGGTACAATGAGCAGTTCTTC; CDR3: CSVEEARTSGSWYNEQFF
V: TRBV30; D: .; size: .; J: TRBJ2-1; DNA: TGTGCCTGGAGCCCGACAGGGGAGGGTGAGCAGTTCTTC; CDR3: CAWSPTGEGEQFF
V: TRBV15; D: .; size: once; J: TRBJ1-2; DNA: TGTGCCACCAGCAGAGAGTTGCAGGCCGGTGGTGGCTACACCTTC; CDR3: CATSRELQAGGGYTF
V: TRBV11-1; D: .; size: .; J: TRBJ2-4; DNA: TGTGCCAGCAGCTTAGGAGGGCGCAGGGCGTCTCAGTACTTC; CDR3: CASSLGGRRASQYF
V: TRBV7-2; D: .; size: once; J: TRBJ1-3; DNA: TGTGCCAGCAGCTTAGTGTGGAGCTCTGGAAACACCATATATTTT; CDR3: CASSLVWSSGNTIYF
V: TRBV5-1; D: .; size: .; J: TRBJ2-2; DNA: TGCGCCAGCAGCTTGTTGAACACCGGGGAGCTGTTTTTT; CDR3: CASSLLNTGELFF
V: TRBV19; D: TRBD1; size: .; J: TRBJ1-5; DNA: TGTGCCAGTAGTGAAGACAGGGGAAGACAGCCCCAGCATTTT; CDR3: CASSEDRGRQPQHF
V: TRBV2; D: .; size: .; J: TRBJ1-1; DNA: TGTGCCAGCAGATGGGGCACTGAAGCTTTCTTT; CDR3: CASRWGTEAFF
V: TRBV15; D: .; size: .; J: TRBJ2-2; DNA: TGTGCCACCAGCAGAACAGGGACGATCGGGGAGCTGTTTTTT; CDR3: CATSRTGTIGELFF
V: TRBV21-1; D: .; size: .; J: TRBJ2-7; DNA: TGTGCCAGCAGCCCCGTGGAGACAGAGTCGGGTGAGCAGTACTTC; CDR3: CASSPVETESGEQYF
V: TRBV2; D: .; size: .; J: TRBJ1-6; DNA: TGTGCCCGGCGACAGCTCTTAAATTCACCCCTCCACTTT; CDR3: CARRQLLNSPLHF
V: TRBV5-4; D: .; size: .; J: TRBJ1-3; DNA: TGTGCCAGCAGTCAAGGTGTTGGAAACACCATATATTTT; CDR3: CASSQGVGNTIYF
V: TRBV7-9; D: TRBD2; size: few; J: TRBJ2-1; DNA: TGTGCCAGCAGCTTATTGGGCAGGCTAGCGGGACCGGTAGAGCAGTTCTTC; CDR3: CASSLLGRLAGPVEQFF
V: TRBV9; D: .; size: once; J: TRBJ2-2; DNA: TGTGCCAGCAGCGTAGCCCCAAGCCCGAACACCGGGGAGCTGTTTTTT; CDR3: CASSVAPSPNTGELFF
V: TRBV3-1/TRBV3-2; D: TRBD1; size: .; J: TRBJ2-7; DNA: TGTGCCAGCAGCCAAGGGGACAGGTACTACGAGCAGTACTTC; CDR3: CASSQGDRYYEQYF
V: TRBV19; D: .; size: .; J: TRBJ2-2; DNA: TGTGCCAGTAGGGGCCCCTCGGACGGGGAGCTGTTTTTT; CDR3: CASRGPSDGELFF
V: TRBV27; D: .; size: .; J: TRBJ1-6; DNA: TGTGCCAGCAGGTCGACCAGGGTTTATAATTCACCCCTCCACTTT; CDR3: CASRSTRVYNSPLHF
V: TRBV7-9; D: TRBD1; size: .; J: TRBJ1-5; DNA: TGTGCCAGCAGCTTGGGACAGTACAATCAGCCCCAGCATTTT; CDR3: CASSLGQYNQPQHF
V: TRBV7-5; D: .; size: .; J: TRBJ1-6; DNA: TGTGCCAGAATCTTACCCCAGGGGTCTGGTTCACCCCTCCACTTT; CDR3: CARILPQGSGSPLHF
V: TRBV7-2; D: .; size: .; J: TRBJ1-2; DNA: TGTGCCAGCAGCCCCGGGTTTCGAGGCTACACCTTC; CDR3: CASSPGFRGYTF
V: TRBV6-6; D: .; size: .; J: TRBJ2-7; DNA: TGTGCCAGCAAAAAGGGGGACACATCCTACGAGCAGTACTTC; CDR3: CASKKGDTSYEQYF
V: TRBV7-9; D: TRBD2; size: .; J: TRBJ2-7; DNA: TGTGCCAGCAGCATGGGGGGACTAGCGGGAAACTACGAGCAGTACTTC; CDR3: CASSMGGLAGNYEQYF
V: TRBV11-1; D: .; size: .; J: TRBJ2-3; DNA: TGTGCCAGCACCCTATGGGGTTCCACAGATACGCAGTATTTT; CDR3: CASTLWGSTDTQYF
V: TRBV12-2; D: .; size: .; J: TRBJ2-7; DNA: TGTGCAAGTCGCTTACCCCGGACAGGGGTCTCCTACGAGCAGTACTTC; CDR3: CASRLPRTGVSYEQYF
V: TRBV4-1; D: .; size: .; J: TRBJ2-7; DNA: TGCGCCAGCAGCCAAGATAGAGGAACCTACGAGCAGTACTTC; CDR3: CASSQDRGTYEQYF
V: TRBV19; D: TRBD1; size: .; J: TRBJ1-1; DNA: TGTGCCAGTAGTATAGGAGGGGGACAGGGCATGAACACTGAAGCTTTCTTT; CDR3: CASSIGGGQGMNTEAFF
V: TRBV24-1; D: TRBD1; size: .; J: TRBJ2-3; DNA: TGTGCCACCTCGACAGGGGGCCTAGATACGCAGTATTTT; CDR3: CATSTGGLDTQYF
V: TRBV30; D: .; size: .; J: TRBJ1-1; DNA: TGTGCCTGGAGTGTTACCAGGGCGTCTGAAGCTTTCTTT; CDR3: CAWSVTRASEAFF
V: TRBV6-6; D: .; size: .; J: TRBJ2-7; DNA: TGTGCCAGCAGTTACCCTGAAACCTACGAGCAGTACTTC; CDR3: CASSYPETYEQYF
V: TRBV6-4; D: TRBD1; size: .; J: TRBJ1-4; DNA: TGTGCCAGCAGACCGACAGGGATCGCTAATGAAAAACTGTTTTTT; CDR3: CASRPTGIANEKLFF
V: TRBV5-6; D: .; size: .; J: TRBJ1-2; DNA: TGTGCCAGCAGCTTGGGAGGACGGCCCCATGGCTACACCTTC; CDR3: CASSLGGRPHGYTF
V: TRBV4-2; D: TRBD1; size: .; J: TRBJ1-2; DNA: TGTGCCAGCAGCCAAGATCTGGGACGCAGGGGGCAAGTAGGTGGCTACACCTTC; CDR3: CASSQDLGRRGQVGGYTF
V: TRBV5-1; D: TRBD1; size: .; J: TRBJ1-1; DNA: TGCGCCAGCAGCAGGACAGGGGGTCACACTGAAGCTTTCTTT; CDR3: CASSRTGGHTEAFF
V: TRBV15; D: TRBD1; size: .; J: TRBJ1-2; DNA: TGTGCCACCAGCAGAGTCCAGGGGGCAGGTGGCTACACCTTC; CDR3: CATSRVQGAGGYTF